This T cell receptor beta chain was recovered during a study of regulatory T cells in long-lasting Graves disease. Study-wide results and caveats: Sampling was limited to peripheral blood rather than thyroid tissue. Favoring TRBV28, TRBJ1-2 and TRBJ2-5 was a feature seen in persistent disease. Persistent patients had a count of shared public clonotypes (around 2,700) that exceeded that of new patients (around 960).

With iRepertoire HTBI primers and Arm-PCR of CDR3 regions, TCR beta libraries were built. Using its own MiXCR run on the multiplex PCR reads, TCRdb lists one record per CDR3 protein. Here the sample spans some 440,000 distinct CDR3 sequences, about a fifth being singletons. CDR3 length: 12 amino acids. V dropped 6 bases and J dropped 7 bases, with 13 bases sitting between them. This clonotype was seen at least ten times. Its antigen is not known. As to time point: persistent/refractory GD, antithyroid drugs over 5 years with positive TRAb. Extracted RNA from PBMCs served as the source of the TCR library. Peripheral blood, roughly 8.8 milliliters of it, was drawn into EDTA tubes.

The origin of this receptor is a female donor with Graves disease. V is TRBV12-3 or TRBV12-4 and J is TRBJ2-7; unclear D gene. Here the sequenced sample was peripheral blood mononuclear cells (PBMCs), taken when the disease was refractory, from a patient treated with antithyroid drugs. The CDR3 DNA follows: TGTGCCAGCAGCGCCCCCCTAGGAGAGCAGTACTTC. It specifies CASSAPLGEQYF.